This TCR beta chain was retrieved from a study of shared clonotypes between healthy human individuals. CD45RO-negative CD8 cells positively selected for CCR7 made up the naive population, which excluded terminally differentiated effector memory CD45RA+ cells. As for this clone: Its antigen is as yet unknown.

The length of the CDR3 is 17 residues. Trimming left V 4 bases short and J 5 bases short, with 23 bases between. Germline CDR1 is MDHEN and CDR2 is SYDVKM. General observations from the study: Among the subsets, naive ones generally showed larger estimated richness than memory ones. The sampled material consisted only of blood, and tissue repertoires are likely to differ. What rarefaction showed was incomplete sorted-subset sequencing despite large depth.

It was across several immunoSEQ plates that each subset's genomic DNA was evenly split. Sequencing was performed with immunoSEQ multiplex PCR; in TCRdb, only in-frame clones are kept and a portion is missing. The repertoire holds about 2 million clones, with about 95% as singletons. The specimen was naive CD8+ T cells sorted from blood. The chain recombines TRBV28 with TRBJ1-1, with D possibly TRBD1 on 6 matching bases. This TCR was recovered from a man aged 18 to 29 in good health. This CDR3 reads CASSSKNGRGAQTEAFF. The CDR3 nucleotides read TGTGCCAGCAGTTCAAAAAACGGGAGGGGGGCGCAAACTGAAGCTTTCTTT.